The 26 T cell receptor beta chains below come from one sample, sequenced in a study of blood T cell repertoires in COVID-19. Method: immunoSEQ multiplex PCR; TCRdb's copy keeps in-frame clones and lacks some. The sample has some 500,000 clones; roughly 90% are singletons. Sequencing input: PBMCs or T cells enriched from blood (not recorded which). The receptors were sampled from a middle-aged woman who had recovered from COVID-19.

This clone has only a few counts. The V call is TRBV2, the J call TRBJ2-2; 7 nucleotides agree with TRBD2. This CDR3 has 15 residues. V lost 4 bases to trimming and J lost 0 bases; unmatched junction nucleotides: 2. CDR1 is SNHLY and CDR2 is FYNNEI in the germline V gene. The CDR3 DNA reads TGTGCCAGCAGTGCCGGGACTACGAACACCGGGGAGCTGTTTTTT. Translating it yields CASSAGTTNTGELFF.

The chain couples TRBV7-7 to TRBJ2-1; TRBD2 might be the D (6 bases). Trimming pared 2 bases from V and 8 bases from J, leaving 22 bases between. The CDR3 loop spans 17 amino acids. The V gene's germline CDR1 is SSHAT and CDR2 FNYEAQ (reference sequence). The CDR3 region is CASSLRRGVVPRDEQFF. The CDR3 nucleotides read TGTGCCAGCAGCTTACGCCGCGGGGTTGTACCAAGGGATGAGCAGTTCTTC.

The V and J genes are TRBV6-2 or TRBV6-3 and TRBJ2-7, with 10 bases that match TRBD2. The CDR3 loop spans 16 amino acids. Germline loops: CDR1 MNHEY, CDR2 SVGEGT. With 2 bases clipped from V and 2 bases from J, the junction kept 6 bases outside the gene matches. The CDR3 DNA reads TGTGCCAGCAGTTACCCTCTAGCGGGAGCCCCCTACGAGCAGTACTTC. This codes for CASSYPLAGAPYEQYF.

The chain couples TRBV6-5 to TRBJ1-1, with D perhaps TRBD1 (6 bases). The V gene's germline CDR1 is MNHEY and CDR2 SVGAGI. Trimming removed 5 bases from V and 3 bases from J, with 16 bases in between. The CDR3 has 15 residues. This CDR3 is CASSIDRDTYTEAFF. The CDR3 DNA sequence: TGTGCCAGCAGTATCGATCGGGACACCTACACTGAAGCTTTCTTT.

This chain connects TRBV19 to TRBJ1-1; D gene unclear. Trimming left V 0 bases short and J 7 bases short, with 9 bases between. CDR3 length equals 13 residues. Looked up from germline, CDR1 is LNHDA and CDR2 is SQIVND (reference sequence). Here the CDR3 reads CASSIDLSVEAFF. DNA of the CDR3: TGTGCCAGTAGTATAGATCTGTCAGTTGAAGCTTTCTTT.

The chain couples TRBV5-6 to TRBJ1-2; D unclear. Trimming cost V 3 bases and J 7 bases, with 10 bases left between them. In germline, CDR1 is SGHDT, CDR2 YYEEEE. The CDR3 sequence is 12 residues long. CDR3 residues: CASSSGNFGYTF. The DNA of the CDR3 is TGTGCCAGCAGCTCGGGGAATTTTGGCTACACCTTC.

The rearrangement links TRBV5-8 to TRBJ2-5; 8 bases are shared with TRBD2. The length of the CDR3 is 17 residues. The germline gives CDR1 SGHTS, CDR2 YDEGEE. With V trimmed by 4 bases and J by 4 bases, 15 bases remained unmatched. Here the CDR3 reads CASSPLRKGLVGETQYF. CDR3 nucleotides: TGTGCCAGCAGCCCCCTCCGGAAGGGACTAGTTGGAGAGACCCAGTACTTC.

This chain links TRBV9 with TRBJ2-3, with 12 bases matching TRBD2. The V segment lost 4 bases and the J segment 6 bases; nucleotides outside the gene matches: 6. Looked up from germline, CDR1 is SGDLS and CDR2 is YYNGEE. The CDR3 totals 15 residues. CDR3 residues: CASSRLAGVGDTQYF. In DNA form, the CDR3 reads TGTGCCAGCAGCCGACTAGCGGGGGTCGGCGATACGCAGTATTTT.

This chain uses TRBV27 with TRBJ2-7; TRBD2 agrees at 8 bases. CDR3 size: 16 residues. In germline, CDR1 is MNHEY, CDR2 SMNVEV (reference sequence). V dropped 3 bases and J dropped 2; count of bases not matched to a gene: 9. CDR3 DNA sequence: TGTGCCAGCAGTTTGGGTATTAGCGGGGTTACCTACGAGCAGTACTTC. Encoded protein: CASSLGISGVTYEQYF.

The rearrangement links TRBV7-9 to TRBJ2-1; 8 bases align to TRBD1. Per the germline V gene, CDR1 is SEHNR and CDR2 is FQNEAQ (reference sequence). The CDR3 covers 16 residues. Trimming cost V 6 bases and J 3 bases; bases outside gene matches: 10. DNA for the CDR3: TGTGCCAGCAGTCCTGGGACAGGAGGTTTCTACAATGAGCAGTTCTTC. This sequence encodes CASSPGTGGFYNEQFF.

The CDR3: CSALGQVGEKLFF. For the CDR3, the DNA is TGCAGCGCCTTAGGACAGGTTGGTGAAAAACTGTTTTTT. The chain carries TRBV29-1 and TRBJ1-4, with 7 nucleotides matching TRBD1. The CDR3 extends over 13 amino acids. Looked up from germline, CDR1 is SQVTM and CDR2 is ANQGSEA. V shed 7 bases and J 7 bases; nucleotides not matched to a gene: 9.

CDR3 in amino acids: CASSGGGPGTGYGYTF. In DNA form, the CDR3 reads TGTGCCAGTAGTGGCGGGGGCCCCGGGACAGGCTATGGCTACACCTTC. The chain has TRBV19 and TRBJ1-2; the match to TRBD1 covers 8 bases. The CDR3 extends over 16 amino acids. CDR1 and CDR2 (germline): LNHDA, SQIVND (reference sequence). V lost 5 bases, J lost 4 bases, and 12 bases stayed unmatched.

J is TRBJ2-7 and V is TRBV14; no definite D call. The germline gives CDR1 SGHDN, CDR2 FVKESK. Between the trimmed V and J ends, which lost 5 bases and 2 bases, there was a span of 4 bases. This CDR3 contains 11 residues. For the CDR3, the DNA is TGTGCCAGCAGCGGAGCCTACGAGCAGTACTTC. It encodes CASSGAYEQYF.

This chain links TRBV7-2 with TRBJ2-7; a possible D gene is TRBD1 (7 bases). In germline, CDR1 is SGHTA, CDR2 FQGNSA. V lost 1 base and J lost 5, with 12 bases in between. The CDR3 runs 14 residues. The DNA for the CDR3 is TGTGCCAGCAGCTTAGTGGAGGGGGCGGACGAGCAGTACTTC. It specifies CASSLVEGADEQYF.

V usage is TRBV4-2 and J usage is TRBJ2-7, with TRBD2 as a possible D gene (5 bases). The ends were cut back, 8 bases at V and 0 bases at J, with 17 bases in the middle. This CDR3 contains 15 residues. Germline values: CDR1 LGHNA, CDR2 YNFKEQ. CDR3 coding DNA: TGTGCCAGCGCCTCTGCAGCGGAGACCTCCTACGAGCAGTACTTC. Residues: CASASAAETSYEQYF.

Details on this clone: The same CDR3 is also encoded by other DNA sequences in this sample. The chain links TRBV3-1 (or the pseudogene TRBV3-2) to TRBJ2-5; D remains ambiguous. CDR3 length: 11 residues. Germline loops: CDR1 LGHDT, CDR2 YNNKEL (reference sequence). V shed 2 bases and J shed 4 bases, with 2 bases lying between them. The CDR3 loop is CASSQRETQYF. In DNA form, the CDR3 reads TGTGCCAGCAGCCAACGAGAGACCCAGTACTTC.

The chain employs TRBV25-1 and TRBJ1-5; TRBD1 aligns across 7 bases. The V and J ends lost 5 bases and 3 bases, in that order; junction bases with no gene match: 7. In germline, CDR1 is MGHDK, CDR2 SYGVNS. The CDR3 is made up of 15 amino acids. CDR3 bases: TGTGCCAGCAGTCAAACAGGGGTCCTCAATCAGCCCCAGCATTTT. Translation: CASSQTGVLNQPQHF.

The chain uses TRBV30 and TRBJ1-2; a weak D match, TRBD1 (5 bases). With 1 base removed from V and 5 bases from J, the gap between germline ends came to 14 bases. The CDR3 totals 14 residues. The germline V gene encodes CDR1 GTSNPN and CDR2 SVGIG (reference sequence). This CDR3 is CAWSGYRFGYGYTF. The DNA of the CDR3 is TGTGCCTGGAGTGGGTACAGGTTTGGGTATGGCTACACCTTC. The variable domain in full, completed from reference TRBV30 and TRBJ1-2, reads SQTIHQWPATLVQPVGSPLSLECTVEGTSNPNLYWYRQAAGRGLQLLFYSVGIGQISSEVPQNLSASRPQDRQFILSSKKLLLSDSGFYLCAWSGYRFGYGYTFGSGTRLTVV.

In this sample, this clone turned up once. The rearrangement uses TRBV29-1 and TRBJ1-1; D may be TRBD1 (6 bases). Germline V gene lookup returns CDR1 SQVTM and CDR2 ANQGSEA. V was pared by 6 bases and J by 11 bases, with 25 bases between. CDR3 length equals 14 residues. DNA of the CDR3: TGCAGCGTCCAAGGTCAGGGGATCTCAGTGGGGGCTTTCTTT. As protein: CSVQGQGISVGAFF. Full variable domain (missing parts from reference TRBV29-1 and TRBJ1-1): SAVISQKPSRDICQRGTSLTIQCQVDSQVTMMFWYRQQPGQSLTLIATANQGSEATYESGFVIDKFPISRPNLTFSTLTVSNMSPEDSSIYLCSVQGQGISVGAFFGQGTRLTVV.

This clone was recorded a few times. The chain is built from TRBV6-6 and TRBJ1-5; 7 nucleotides align to TRBD1. CDR1 and CDR2 (germline): MNHNY, SVGAGI (reference sequence). The J segment lost 7 bases and the V segment lost 2 bases, leaving 8 bases of the junction unmatched. CDR3 size: 15 residues. CDR3: CASSYQGGGGQPQHF. CDR3 DNA sequence: TGTGCCAGCAGTTACCAGGGGGGCGGAGGGCAGCCCCAGCATTTT.

V gene TRBV11-2 combines with J gene TRBJ1-2; no reliable D call. Germline-derived CDR1 and CDR2 are SGHAT and FQNNGV. This CDR3 comprises 13 residues. V lost 5 bases and J lost 4, with 11 bases in between. The CDR3 nucleotides read TGTGCCAGCAGCGCGGGGAACGGCTATGGCTACACCTTC. Amino acid sequence: CASSAGNGYGYTF.

The rearrangement links TRBV7-2 to TRBJ1-1, with 9 nucleotides matching TRBD1. Germline V gene sequence: CDR1 SGHTA, CDR2 FQGNSA. The CDR3 has 15 residues. V dropped 5 bases and J dropped 0; count of bases not matched to a gene: 4. CDR3 nucleotide sequence: TGTGCCAGCAGCCCTCGACAGGGGGTGAACACTGAAGCTTTCTTT. Translation: CASSPRQGVNTEAFF.

The chain carries TRBV19 and TRBJ2-2; 14 bases match TRBD2. CDR1 and CDR2 from the germline V gene are LNHDA and SQIVND (reference sequence). CDR3 length equals 16 residues. The junction had 4 bases not matched to a gene; V was cut back by 4 bases and J by 6 bases. This CDR3 is CASSRTSGRIAGELFF. CDR3 DNA: TGTGCCAGTAGTAGGACTAGCGGGAGGATTGCCGGGGAGCTGTTTTTT.

The V and J genes are TRBV12-3 or TRBV12-4 and TRBJ2-2; no reliable D call. CDR3 size: 11 residues. V lost 7 bases and J 4 bases, leaving 4 bases between the germline ends. The DNA for the CDR3 is TGTGCCAGCACCCTCACCGGGGAGCTGTTTTTT. Protein product: CASTLTGELFF.

The chain has TRBV2 and TRBJ1-2; D ambiguous. Trimming pared 5 bases from V and 8 bases from J, leaving 15 bases between. Germline CDR1 SNHLY, CDR2 FYNNEI. This CDR3 contains 13 residues. The chain's CDR3 is CASSPVISWGYTF. The CDR3 bases are TGTGCCAGCAGTCCCGTAATAAGCTGGGGCTACACCTTC.

This chain links TRBV4-3 with TRBJ2-7; tentative D call: TRBD2 (5 bases). Germline V gene lookup returns CDR1 LGHNA and CDR2 YSLEER. This CDR3 contains 12 residues. V lost 1 base and J lost 8, with 9 bases in between. In DNA form, the CDR3 reads TGCGCCAGCAGCCAAGGTGAGGGTCAGCAGTACTTC. It translates to CASSQGEGQQYF.